This T cell receptor (beta chain) was recovered during a study of cytomegalovirus exposure and HLA in healthy donors. Findings of the study overall: A few chains tied to CMV proved CMV antigen-specific in vitro. There were 164 TCR beta chains listed as cytomegalovirus-associated.

The PCR had 60 Vbeta and 13 Jbeta primers. Only in-frame clones appear in the TCRdb table, and some are missing; sequencing was by immunoSEQ multiplex PCR. Among roughly 130,000 clones, approximately 70% were seen once, and the ten largest hold over 1.5%. The sample holds one count of this clone. Its specificity is unknown. In germline, CDR1 is LNHDA, CDR2 SQIVND (reference sequence). Trimming stripped 5 bases from V and 2 bases from J, with 10 bases between. The CDR3 is made up of 14 amino acids. Donors showed nominal health when sampled, although they likely had unrecorded immune exposures. The chain recombines TRBV19 with TRBJ1-5; weak D call: TRBD1 (6 bases). This receptor was taken from a man aged 18 to 29 in good health and CMV-seronegative. Sequencing input: PBMCs. The CDR3 DNA reads TGTGCCAGTAGTCTTCAGGGGCGCAATCAGCCCCAGCATTTT. Translation gives CASSLQGRNQPQHF.